The TCR beta chain described here comes from a study of cytomegalovirus exposure and HLA in healthy donors. With regard to this clone: Antigen: not known.

Points from the study as a whole: Across donors, sequencing depth was assumed by presence/absence analyses to be roughly uniform. Earlier findings revealed that most TCR beta V segments proved productive either about 87% or about 30% of the time.

Looked up from germline, CDR1 is SGHTA and CDR2 is FQGNSA. The CDR3 extends over 15 amino acids. J lost 5 bases, V lost 1 base, and 4 bases had no gene match. Researchers ran the PCR with 60 Vbeta and 13 Jbeta primers. Method: immunoSEQ multiplex PCR; TCRdb's copy keeps in-frame clones and lacks some. The sample has under 200,000 clones; around 84% are singletons. The receptor's source is a woman under 30 in good health and CMV-seronegative. The gene calls are TRBV7-2 and TRBJ2-2; 7 bases align to TRBD2. Sequences were obtained from PBMCs. CDR3 region: CASSLVASGTGELFF. The CDR3 coding sequence is TGTGCCAGCAGCTTAGTGGCTAGCGGTACCGGGGAGCTGTTTTTT.